This T cell receptor beta chain was recorded in a study of T cells in Graves' hyperthyroidism and ophthalmopathy. Study outcomes and limitations: Clonotypes that were expanded in thyroid above 0.001 mostly appeared in blood too.

The CDR3 sequence is 14 residues long. Germline V gene sequence: CDR1 MNHNS, CDR2 SASEGT. Trimming shortened V by 2 bases and J by 0 bases, and 8 bases separated the two germline ends. Amplified TCR beta CDR3 regions came from RNA transcripts. Carried out on the TCR CDR3, a first-round RT-PCR used the HTBI primer set. TCRdb independently ran MiXCR on the multiplex PCR reads; one entry per CDR3 protein. Seen here are around 610,000 distinct CDR3 sequences, about 15% observed once, and the top ten hold approximately 4.2%. This clonotype appeared many times. As yet, its antigen is unknown. With duration under 3 months, ophthalmopathy was active: Clinical Activity Score at least 3, NOSPECS at least 4. Patients having uncontrolled infection, another autoimmune disease, pregnancy or lactation were not included. The authors took PBMCs from 10 ml fresh peripheral blood.

The gene calls are TRBV6-1 and TRBJ2-7; D is unclear. The material sequenced was blood. This sequence was found in a woman aged 40 to 55 with Graves' ophthalmopathy. The CDR3 sequence is CASSEKWTSYEQYF. The CDR3 nucleotides are TGTGCCAGCAGTGAAAAATGGACCTCCTACGAGCAGTACTTC.